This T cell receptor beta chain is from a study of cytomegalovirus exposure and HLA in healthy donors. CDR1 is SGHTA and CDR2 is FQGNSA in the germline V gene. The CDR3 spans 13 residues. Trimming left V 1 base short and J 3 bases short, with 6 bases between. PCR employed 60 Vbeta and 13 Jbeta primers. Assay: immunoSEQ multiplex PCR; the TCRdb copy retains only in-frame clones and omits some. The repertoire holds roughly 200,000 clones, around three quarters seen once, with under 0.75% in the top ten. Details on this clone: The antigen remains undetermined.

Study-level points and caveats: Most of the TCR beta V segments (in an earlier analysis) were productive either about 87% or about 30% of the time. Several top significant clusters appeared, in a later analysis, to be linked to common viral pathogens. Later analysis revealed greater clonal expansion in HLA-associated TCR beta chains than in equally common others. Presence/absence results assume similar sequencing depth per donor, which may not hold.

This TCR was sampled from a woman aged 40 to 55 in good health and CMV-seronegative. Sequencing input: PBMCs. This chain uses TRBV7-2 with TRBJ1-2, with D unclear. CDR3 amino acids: CASSLGRDYGYTF. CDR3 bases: TGTGCCAGCAGCTTAGGGCGGGACTATGGCTACACCTTC.